The rows below give T cell receptor beta chains drawn from one sample of a study of T cell responses to AZD1222 COVID-19 vaccine. The method was immunoSEQ multiplex PCR; TCRdb's version includes in-frame clones alone and lacks a portion of them. Of about 86,000 clones listed, more than 75% are singletons. This material consisted of peripheral blood, taken on day 0 of AZD1222 vaccination. The receptors originated from an adult in good health. The CDR3 runs from the conserved cysteine through the conserved F or W. The D gene is left open where the match is weak. Clone sizes are given selectively: once, few, many, or a class where the clone is expanded.

d_call,j_call,clone_size,v_call,cdr3_nt,cdr3_aa
TRBD2,TRBJ2-7,-,TRBV15,TGTGCCACCAGCAGAGGGCTAGCGGGAGCCTACGAGCAGTACTTC,CATSRGLAGAYEQYF
-,TRBJ1-2,once,TRBV29-1,TGCAGCGTTGAAGATAGGAGGCTCGGGTTTGGCTACACCTTC,CSVEDRRLGFGYTF
-,TRBJ2-1,-,TRBV10-3,TGTGCCATCAGTGCATTCGTCGGCGGATCCTACAATGAGCAGTTCTTC,CAISAFVGGSYNEQFF
TRBD2,TRBJ2-3,-,TRBV7-9,TGTGCCAGCAGCGCCCGGACTAGCGGGACCCTAGATACGCAGTATTTT,CASSARTSGTLDTQYF
-,TRBJ1-1,-,TRBV7-9,TGTGCCAGCAGCCTAGGGACAACCAGGGAAGCTTTCTTT,CASSLGTTREAFF
-,TRBJ2-3,-,TRBV5-1,TGCGCCAGCAGCTTGGTCACGACGCGGGGAGATACGCAGTATTTT,CASSLVTTRGDTQYF
TRBD1,TRBJ1-2,-,TRBV6-5,TGTGCCAGCAGTTACCAAACAGGGGATTGGTATGGCTACACCTTC,CASSYQTGDWYGYTF
TRBD2,TRBJ2-1,-,TRBV18,TGTGCCAGCTCACCGAGCGGGAGGGCCTCCTACAATGAGCAGTTCTTC,CASSPSGRASYNEQFF
-,TRBJ1-3,-,TRBV6-5,TGTGCCAGCTCCCTTGGGGCCTTCTCTGGAAACACCATATATTTT,CASSLGAFSGNTIYF
-,TRBJ2-1,-,TRBV14,TGTGCCAGCAGCCGAACCGACAAGGGGCTGTGGAATGAGCAGTTCTTC,CASSRTDKGLWNEQFF
TRBD1,TRBJ1-2,-,TRBV7-9,TGTGCCAGCAGCTGGATCCCGGGACAGGGTGGTGGCTACACCTTC,CASSWIPGQGGGYTF
-,TRBJ2-1,-,TRBV9,TGTGCCAGCAGCCCCGGATTTCATGAGCAGTTCTTC,CASSPGFHEQFF